This T cell receptor beta chain was documented in a study of radiation and T cells in renal cell carcinoma. The study, taken as a whole, reports: From baseline, blood top tumor clonotypes peaked at 2 weeks post-radiation.

The V end was cut by 7 bases, the J end by 8 bases, with 23 bases between. Germline V gene sequence: CDR1 MNHNS, CDR2 SASEGT. CDR3 length: 15 residues. Sequencing used immunoSEQ multiplex PCR; TCRdb keeps in-frame clones, though not all of them. Of around 170,000 clones listed, about 87% are singletons. Regarding this clone: Its antigen is currently unknown.

Time point given: blood 4 weeks post-SBRT, at nephrectomy. Documented treatment: 15 Gy SBRT to primary tumor, nephrectomy 4 weeks later. Nephrectomy followed 15 Gy stereotactic body radiation by 4 weeks. The patient's renal cell carcinoma had clear cell pathology. The TCR comes from a woman between 50 and 59 years old with renal cell carcinoma. Material: blood, obtained from a patient whose treatment included radiotherapy and nephrectomy. This chain connects TRBV6-1 to TRBJ1-2, with D perhaps matching TRBD1 (6 bases). The CDR3 is CASTNDELQGRGYTF. CDR3 nucleotides: TGTGCCAGCACCAATGACGAACTACAGGGTCGGGGCTACACCTTC.